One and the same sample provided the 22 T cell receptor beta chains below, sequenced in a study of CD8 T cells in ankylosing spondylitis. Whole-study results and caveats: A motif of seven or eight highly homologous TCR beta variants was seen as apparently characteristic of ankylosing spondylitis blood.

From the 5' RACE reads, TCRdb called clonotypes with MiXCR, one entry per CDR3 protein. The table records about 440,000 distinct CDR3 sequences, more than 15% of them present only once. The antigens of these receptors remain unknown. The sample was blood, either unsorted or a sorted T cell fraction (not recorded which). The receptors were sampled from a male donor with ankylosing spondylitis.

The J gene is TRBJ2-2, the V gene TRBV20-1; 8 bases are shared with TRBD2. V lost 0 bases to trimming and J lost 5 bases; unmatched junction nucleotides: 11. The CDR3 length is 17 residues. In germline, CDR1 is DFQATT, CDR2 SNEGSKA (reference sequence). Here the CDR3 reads CSARDPPAGGMTGELFF. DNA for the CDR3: TGCAGTGCTAGAGATCCCCCGGCGGGAGGAATGACCGGGGAGCTGTTTTTT.

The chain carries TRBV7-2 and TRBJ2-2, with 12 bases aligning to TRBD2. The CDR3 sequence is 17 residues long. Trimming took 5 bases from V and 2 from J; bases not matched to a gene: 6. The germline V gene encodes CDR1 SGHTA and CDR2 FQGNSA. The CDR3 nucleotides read TGTGCCAGCAGCGCTAGACTAGCGGGGGTTAACACCGGGGAGCTGTTTTTT. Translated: CASSARLAGVNTGELFF.

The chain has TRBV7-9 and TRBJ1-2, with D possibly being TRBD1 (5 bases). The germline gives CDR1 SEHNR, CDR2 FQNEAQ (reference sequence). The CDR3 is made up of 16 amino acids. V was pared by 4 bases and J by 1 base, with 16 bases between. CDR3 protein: CASSSSDSHINYGYTF. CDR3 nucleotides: TGTGCCAGCAGCTCATCAGACAGCCATATTAACTATGGCTACACCTTC.

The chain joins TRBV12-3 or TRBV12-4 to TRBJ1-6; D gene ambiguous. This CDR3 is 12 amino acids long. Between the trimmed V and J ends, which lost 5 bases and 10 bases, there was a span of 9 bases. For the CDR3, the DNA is TGTGCCAGCAGTGGAAGCGGGTCACCCCTCCACTTT. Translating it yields CASSGSGSPLHF.

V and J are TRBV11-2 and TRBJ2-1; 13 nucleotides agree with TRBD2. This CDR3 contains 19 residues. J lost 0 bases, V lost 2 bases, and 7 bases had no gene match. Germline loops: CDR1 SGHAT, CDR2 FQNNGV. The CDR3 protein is CASSLRGLAGVSSYNEQFF. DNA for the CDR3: TGTGCCAGCAGCTTAAGAGGACTAGCGGGAGTCAGCTCCTACAATGAGCAGTTCTTC.

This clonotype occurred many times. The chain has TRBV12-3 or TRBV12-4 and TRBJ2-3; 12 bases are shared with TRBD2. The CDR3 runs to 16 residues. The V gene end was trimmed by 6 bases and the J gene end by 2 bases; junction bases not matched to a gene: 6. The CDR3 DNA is TGTGCCAGCAGCTCAGGACTAGCGGGGTTCACAGATACGCAGTATTTT. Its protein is CASSSGLAGFTDTQYF.

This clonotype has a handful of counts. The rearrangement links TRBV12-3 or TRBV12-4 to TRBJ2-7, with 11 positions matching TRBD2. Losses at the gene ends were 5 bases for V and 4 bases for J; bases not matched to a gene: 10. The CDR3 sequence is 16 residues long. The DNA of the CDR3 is TGTGCCAGCAGTCCATCAGGGACTAGCGGAAGGTACGAGCAGTACTTC. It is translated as CASSPSGTSGRYEQYF.

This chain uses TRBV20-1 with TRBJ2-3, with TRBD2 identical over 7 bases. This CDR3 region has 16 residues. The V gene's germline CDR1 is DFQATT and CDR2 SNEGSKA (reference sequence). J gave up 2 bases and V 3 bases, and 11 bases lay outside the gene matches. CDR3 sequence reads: CSARYGRKPNTDTQYF. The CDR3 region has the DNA TGCAGTGCTAGGTACGGGAGGAAGCCAAACACAGATACGCAGTATTTT.

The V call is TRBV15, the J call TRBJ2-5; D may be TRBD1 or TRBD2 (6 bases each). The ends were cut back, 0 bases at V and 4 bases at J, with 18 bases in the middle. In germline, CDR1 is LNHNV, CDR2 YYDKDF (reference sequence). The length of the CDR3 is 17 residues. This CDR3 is CATSRDRGLRGVETQYF. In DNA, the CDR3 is TGTGCCACCAGCAGAGATCGCGGTTTGAGGGGGGTAGAGACCCAGTACTTC.

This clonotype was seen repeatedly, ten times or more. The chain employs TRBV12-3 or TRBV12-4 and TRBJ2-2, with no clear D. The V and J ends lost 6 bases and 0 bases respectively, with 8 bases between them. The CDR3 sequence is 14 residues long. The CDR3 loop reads CASRALTNTGELFF. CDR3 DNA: TGTGCCAGCAGAGCTCTAACGAACACCGGGGAGCTGTTTTTT.

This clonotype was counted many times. CDR3: CASGVAVSYNEQFF. CDR3 nucleotides: TGCGCCAGTGGGGTTGCGGTTTCCTACAATGAGCAGTTCTTC. This chain joins TRBV5-1 and TRBJ2-1; the D is unclear. This CDR3 has 14 residues. From germline, CDR1 is SGHRS and CDR2 YFSETQ. V was clipped by 8 bases and J by 1 base, with 13 bases between them. Supplemented by reference TRBV5-1 and TRBJ2-1, the full variable domain reads KAGVTQTPRYLIKTRGQQVTLSCSPISGHRSVSWYQQTPGQGLQFLFEYFSETQRNKGNFPGRFSGRQFSNSRSEMNVSTLELGDSALYLCASGVAVSYNEQFFGPGTRLTVL.

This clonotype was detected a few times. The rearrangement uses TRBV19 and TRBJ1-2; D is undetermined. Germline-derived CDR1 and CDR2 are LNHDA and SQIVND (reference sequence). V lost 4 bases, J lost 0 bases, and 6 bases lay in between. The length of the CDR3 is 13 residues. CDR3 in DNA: TGTGCCAGTAGTAAACGACCTAACTATGGCTACACCTTC. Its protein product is CASSKRPNYGYTF.

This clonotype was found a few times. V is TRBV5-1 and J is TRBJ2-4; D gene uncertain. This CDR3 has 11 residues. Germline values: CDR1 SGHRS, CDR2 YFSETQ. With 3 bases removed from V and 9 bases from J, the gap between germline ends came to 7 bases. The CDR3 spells CASSSGPIQYF. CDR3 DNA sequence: TGCGCCAGCAGCTCAGGACCCATTCAGTACTTC.

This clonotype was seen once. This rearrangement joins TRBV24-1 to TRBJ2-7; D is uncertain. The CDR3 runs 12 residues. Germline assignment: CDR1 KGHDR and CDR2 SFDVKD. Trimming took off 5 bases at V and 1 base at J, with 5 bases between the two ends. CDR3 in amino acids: CATSGPSYEQYF. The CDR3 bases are TGTGCCACCAGTGGCCCATCCTACGAGCAGTACTTC.

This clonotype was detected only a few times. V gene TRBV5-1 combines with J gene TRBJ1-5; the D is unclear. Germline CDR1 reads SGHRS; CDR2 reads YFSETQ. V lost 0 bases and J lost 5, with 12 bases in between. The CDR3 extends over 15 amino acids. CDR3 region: CASSLGGAGDQPQHF. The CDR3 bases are TGCGCCAGCAGCTTGGGGGGTGCCGGGGATCAGCCCCAGCATTTT.

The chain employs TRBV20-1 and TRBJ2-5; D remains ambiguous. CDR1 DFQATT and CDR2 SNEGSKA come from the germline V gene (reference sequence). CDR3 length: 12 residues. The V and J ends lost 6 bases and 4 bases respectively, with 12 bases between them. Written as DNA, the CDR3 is TGCAGTGCCCGGGCCCCAACAGAGACCCAGTACTTC. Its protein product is CSARAPTETQYF.

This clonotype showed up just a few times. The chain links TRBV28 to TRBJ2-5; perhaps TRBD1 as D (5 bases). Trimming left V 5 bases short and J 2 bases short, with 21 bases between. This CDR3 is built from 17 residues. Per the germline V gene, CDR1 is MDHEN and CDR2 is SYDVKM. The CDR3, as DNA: TGTGCCAGCAGTCCTCCTACAGGCCAATCAGGGCAAGAGACCCAGTACTTC. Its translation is CASSPPTGQSGQETQYF.

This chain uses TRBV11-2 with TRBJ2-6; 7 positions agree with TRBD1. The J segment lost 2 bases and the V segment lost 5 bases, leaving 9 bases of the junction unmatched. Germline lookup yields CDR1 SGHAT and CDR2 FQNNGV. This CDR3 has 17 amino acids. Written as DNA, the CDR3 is TGTGCCAGCAGCGGTAGGGGGACAGAGGCTGGGGCCAACGTCCTGACTTTC. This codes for CASSGRGTEAGANVLTF.

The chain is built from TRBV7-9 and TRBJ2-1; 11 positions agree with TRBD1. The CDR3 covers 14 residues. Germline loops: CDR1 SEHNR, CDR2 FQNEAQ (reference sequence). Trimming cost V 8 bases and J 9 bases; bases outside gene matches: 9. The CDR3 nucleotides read TGTGCCAGCCAAGGACAGGGGGCCGGAGGTGAGCAGTTCTTC. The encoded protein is CASQGQGAGGEQFF. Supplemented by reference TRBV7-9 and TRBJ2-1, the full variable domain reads DTGVSQNPRHKITKRGQNVTFRCDPISEHNRLYWYRQTLGQGPEFLTYFQNEAQLEKSRLLSDRFSAERPKGSFSTLEIQRTEQGDSAMYLCASQGQGAGGEQFFGPGTRLTVL.

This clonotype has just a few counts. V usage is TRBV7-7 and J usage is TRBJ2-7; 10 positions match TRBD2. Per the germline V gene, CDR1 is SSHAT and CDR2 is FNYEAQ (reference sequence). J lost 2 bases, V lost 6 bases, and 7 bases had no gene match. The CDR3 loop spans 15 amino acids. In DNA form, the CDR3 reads TGTGCCAGCAGAAATAGCGGGAGGCCTCCCTACGAGCAGTACTTC. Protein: CASRNSGRPPYEQYF.

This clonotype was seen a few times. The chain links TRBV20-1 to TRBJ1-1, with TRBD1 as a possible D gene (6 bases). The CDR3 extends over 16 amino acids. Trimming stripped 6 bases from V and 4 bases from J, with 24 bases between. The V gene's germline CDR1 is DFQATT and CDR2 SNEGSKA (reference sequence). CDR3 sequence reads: CSAQPGRAGAATEAFF. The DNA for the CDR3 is TGCAGTGCCCAACCAGGGAGAGCAGGGGCCGCCACTGAAGCTTTCTTT.

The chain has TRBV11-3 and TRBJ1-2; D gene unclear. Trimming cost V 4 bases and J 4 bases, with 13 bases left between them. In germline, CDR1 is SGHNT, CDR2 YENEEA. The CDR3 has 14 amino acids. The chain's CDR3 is CASSSTQSLYGYTF. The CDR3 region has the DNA TGTGCCAGCAGCTCTACACAGAGCCTCTATGGCTACACCTTC.